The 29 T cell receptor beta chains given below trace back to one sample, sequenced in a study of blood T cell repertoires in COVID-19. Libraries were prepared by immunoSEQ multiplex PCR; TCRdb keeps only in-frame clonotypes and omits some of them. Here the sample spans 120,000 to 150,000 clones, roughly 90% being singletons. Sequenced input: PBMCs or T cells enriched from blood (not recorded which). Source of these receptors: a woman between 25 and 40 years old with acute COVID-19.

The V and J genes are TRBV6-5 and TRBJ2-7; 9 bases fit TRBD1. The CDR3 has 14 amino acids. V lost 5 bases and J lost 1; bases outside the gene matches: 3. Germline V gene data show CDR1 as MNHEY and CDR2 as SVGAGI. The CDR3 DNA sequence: TGTGCCAGCAGTCAGGACAGGGGTTCCTACGAGCAGTACTTC. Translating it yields CASSQDRGSYEQYF.

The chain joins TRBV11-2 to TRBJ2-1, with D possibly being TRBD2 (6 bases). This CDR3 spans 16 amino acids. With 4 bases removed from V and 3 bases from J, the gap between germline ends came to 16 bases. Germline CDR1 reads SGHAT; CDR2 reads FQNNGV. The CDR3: CASSSSRLVGYNEQFF. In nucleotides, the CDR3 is TGTGCCAGCAGCTCGTCTAGACTAGTAGGCTACAATGAGCAGTTCTTC.

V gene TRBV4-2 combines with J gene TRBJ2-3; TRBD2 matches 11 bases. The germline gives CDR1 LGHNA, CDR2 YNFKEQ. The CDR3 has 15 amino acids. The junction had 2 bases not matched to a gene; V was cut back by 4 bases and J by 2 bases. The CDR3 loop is CASSLGLADTDTQYF. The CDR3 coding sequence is TGTGCCAGCAGCCTGGGACTAGCGGACACAGATACGCAGTATTTT.

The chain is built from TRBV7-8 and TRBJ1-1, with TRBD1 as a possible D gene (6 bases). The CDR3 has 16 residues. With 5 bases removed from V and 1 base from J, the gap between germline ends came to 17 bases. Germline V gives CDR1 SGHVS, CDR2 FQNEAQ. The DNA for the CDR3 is TGTGCCAGCAGCCCATTTGCAGGGGTTGAGAACACTGAAGCTTTCTTT. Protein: CASSPFAGVENTEAFF.

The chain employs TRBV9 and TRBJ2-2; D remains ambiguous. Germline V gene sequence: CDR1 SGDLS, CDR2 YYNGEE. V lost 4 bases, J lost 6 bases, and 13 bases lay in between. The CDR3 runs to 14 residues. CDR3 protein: CASSPPFTAGELFF. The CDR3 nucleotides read TGTGCCAGCAGCCCGCCTTTTACGGCCGGGGAGCTGTTTTTT.

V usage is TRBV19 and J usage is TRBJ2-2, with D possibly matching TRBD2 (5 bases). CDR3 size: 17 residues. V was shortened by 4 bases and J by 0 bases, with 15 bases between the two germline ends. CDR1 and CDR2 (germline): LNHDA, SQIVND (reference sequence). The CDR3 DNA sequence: TGTGCCAGTAGTAACACACAAGGGAGAACGAACACCGGGGAGCTGTTTTTT. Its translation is CASSNTQGRTNTGELFF.

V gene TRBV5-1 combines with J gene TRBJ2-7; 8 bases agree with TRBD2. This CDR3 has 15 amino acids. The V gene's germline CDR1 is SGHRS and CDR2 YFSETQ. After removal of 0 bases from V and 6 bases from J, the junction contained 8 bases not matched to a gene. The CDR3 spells CASSLAAGGSGEQYF. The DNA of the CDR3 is TGCGCCAGCAGCTTGGCTGCGGGAGGCTCCGGCGAGCAGTACTTC.

CDR3 in amino acids: CASSLGVQPQHF. DNA for the CDR3: TGTGCCAGCAGCTTGGGAGTTCAGCCCCAGCATTTT. J is TRBJ1-5 and V is TRBV7-8; no definite D call. Germline V CDR1 and CDR2: SGHVS, FQNEAQ. The CDR3 runs to 12 residues. V lost 3 bases, J lost 6 bases, and 6 bases lay in between. The full variable domain, its missing parts supplied by reference TRBV7-8 and TRBJ1-5, is GAGVSQSPRYKVAKRGQDVALRCDPISGHVSLFWYQQALGQGPEFLTYFQNEAQLDKSGLPSDRFFAERPEGSVSTLKIQRTQQEDSAVYLCASSLGVQPQHFGDGTRLSIL.

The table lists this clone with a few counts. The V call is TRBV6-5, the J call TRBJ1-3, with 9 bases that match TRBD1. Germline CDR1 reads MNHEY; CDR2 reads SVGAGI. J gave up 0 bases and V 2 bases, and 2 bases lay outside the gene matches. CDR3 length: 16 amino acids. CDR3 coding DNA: TGTGCCAGCAGTTACGGGACAGGGAGCTCTGGAAACACCATATATTTT. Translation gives CASSYGTGSSGNTIYF.

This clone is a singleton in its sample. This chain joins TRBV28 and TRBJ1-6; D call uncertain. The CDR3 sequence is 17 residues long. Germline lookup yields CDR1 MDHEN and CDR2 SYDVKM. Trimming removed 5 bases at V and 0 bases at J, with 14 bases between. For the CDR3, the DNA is TGTGCCAGCAGTAGAGGGAGCAAATACTCCTATAATTCACCCCTCCACTTT. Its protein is CASSRGSKYSYNSPLHF.

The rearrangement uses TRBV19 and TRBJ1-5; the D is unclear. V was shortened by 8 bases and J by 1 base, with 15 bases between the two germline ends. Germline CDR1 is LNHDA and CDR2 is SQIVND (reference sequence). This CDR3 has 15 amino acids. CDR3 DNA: TGTGCCAGTCACCGGGCCGCGGGGAGCAATCAGCCCCAGCATTTT. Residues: CASHRAAGSNQPQHF.

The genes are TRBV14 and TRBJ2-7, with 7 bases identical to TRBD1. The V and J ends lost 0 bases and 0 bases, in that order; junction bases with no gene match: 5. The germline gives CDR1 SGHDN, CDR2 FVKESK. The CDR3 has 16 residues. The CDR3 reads CASSQDLGGLSYEQYF. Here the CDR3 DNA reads TGTGCCAGCAGCCAAGATCTAGGGGGCCTCTCCTACGAGCAGTACTTC.

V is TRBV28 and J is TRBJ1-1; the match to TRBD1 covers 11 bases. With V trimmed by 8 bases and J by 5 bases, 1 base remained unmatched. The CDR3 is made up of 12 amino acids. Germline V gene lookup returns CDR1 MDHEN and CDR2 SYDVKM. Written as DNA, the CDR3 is TGTGCCAGCGGGACAGGGGGGACTGAAGCTTTCTTT. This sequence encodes CASGTGGTEAFF.

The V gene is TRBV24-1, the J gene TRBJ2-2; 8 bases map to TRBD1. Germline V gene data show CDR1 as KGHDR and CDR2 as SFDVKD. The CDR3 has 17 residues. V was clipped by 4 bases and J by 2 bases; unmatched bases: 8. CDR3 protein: CATSEPTGAINTGELFF. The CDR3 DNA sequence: TGTGCCACCAGTGAGCCGACAGGGGCTATTAACACCGGGGAGCTGTTTTTT.

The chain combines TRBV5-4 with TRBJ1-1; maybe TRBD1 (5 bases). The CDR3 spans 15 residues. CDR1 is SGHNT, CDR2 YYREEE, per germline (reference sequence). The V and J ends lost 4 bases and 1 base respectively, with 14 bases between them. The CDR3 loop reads CASSLGKTGNTEAFF. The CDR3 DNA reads TGTGCCAGCAGCCTAGGCAAAACAGGGAACACTGAAGCTTTCTTT.

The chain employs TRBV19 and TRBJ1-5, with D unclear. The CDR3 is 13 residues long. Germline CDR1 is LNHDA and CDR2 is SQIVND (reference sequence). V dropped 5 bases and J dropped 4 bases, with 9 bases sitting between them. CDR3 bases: TGTGCCAGTAGTCCACAGTATAATCAGCCCCAGCATTTT. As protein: CASSPQYNQPQHF.

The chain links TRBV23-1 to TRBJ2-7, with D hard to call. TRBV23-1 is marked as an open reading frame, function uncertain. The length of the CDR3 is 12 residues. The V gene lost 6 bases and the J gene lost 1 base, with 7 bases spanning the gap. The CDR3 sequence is CASSRSSYEQYF. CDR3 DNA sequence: TGCGCCAGCAGCCGGTCGTCCTACGAGCAGTACTTC.

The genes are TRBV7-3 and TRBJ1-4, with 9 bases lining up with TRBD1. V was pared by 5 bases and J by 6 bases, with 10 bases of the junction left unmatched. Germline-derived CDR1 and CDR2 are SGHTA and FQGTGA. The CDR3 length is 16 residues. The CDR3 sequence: CASSGGTGYYDEKLFF. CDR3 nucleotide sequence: TGTGCCAGCAGCGGTGGGACAGGGTATTATGATGAAAAACTGTTTTTT.

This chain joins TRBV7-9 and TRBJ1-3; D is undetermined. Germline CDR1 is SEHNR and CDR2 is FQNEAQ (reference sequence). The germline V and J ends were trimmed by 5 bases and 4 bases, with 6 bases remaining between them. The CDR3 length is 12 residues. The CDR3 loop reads CASSPQGNTIYF. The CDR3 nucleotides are TGTGCCAGCAGCCCCCAAGGAAACACCATATATTTT. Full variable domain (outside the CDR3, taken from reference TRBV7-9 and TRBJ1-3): DTGVSQNPRHKITKRGQNVTFRCDPISEHNRLYWYRQTLGQGPEFLTYFQNEAQLEKSRLLSDRFSAERPKGSFSTLEIQRTEQGDSAMYLCASSPQGNTIYFGEGSWLTVV.

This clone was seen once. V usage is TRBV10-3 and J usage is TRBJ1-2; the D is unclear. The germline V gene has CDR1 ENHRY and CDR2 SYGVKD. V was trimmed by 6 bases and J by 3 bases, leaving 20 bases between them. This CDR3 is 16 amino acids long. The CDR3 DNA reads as TGTGCCATCAGCCGGGCTACTCTCGCGGAGGACTATGGCTACACCTTC. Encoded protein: CAISRATLAEDYGYTF.

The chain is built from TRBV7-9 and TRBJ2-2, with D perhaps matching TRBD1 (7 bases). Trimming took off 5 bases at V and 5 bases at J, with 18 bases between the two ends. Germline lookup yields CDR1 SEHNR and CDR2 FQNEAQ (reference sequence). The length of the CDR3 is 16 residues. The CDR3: CASSTRTGAGTGELFF. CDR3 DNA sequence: TGTGCCAGCAGCACACGAACAGGGGCGGGGACCGGGGAGCTGTTTTTT.

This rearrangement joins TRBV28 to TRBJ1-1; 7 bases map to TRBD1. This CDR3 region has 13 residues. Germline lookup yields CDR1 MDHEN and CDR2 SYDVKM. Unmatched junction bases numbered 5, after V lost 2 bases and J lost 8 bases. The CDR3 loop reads CASSLGTVTEAFF. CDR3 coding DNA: TGTGCCAGCAGTTTAGGGACAGTGACCGAAGCTTTCTTT.

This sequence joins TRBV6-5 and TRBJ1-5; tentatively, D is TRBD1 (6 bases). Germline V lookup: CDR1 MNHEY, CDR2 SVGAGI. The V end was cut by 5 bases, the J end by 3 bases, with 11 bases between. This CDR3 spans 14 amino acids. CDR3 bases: TGTGCCAGCAGTCAGACAGGTCCCAATCAGCCCCAGCATTTT. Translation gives CASSQTGPNQPQHF.

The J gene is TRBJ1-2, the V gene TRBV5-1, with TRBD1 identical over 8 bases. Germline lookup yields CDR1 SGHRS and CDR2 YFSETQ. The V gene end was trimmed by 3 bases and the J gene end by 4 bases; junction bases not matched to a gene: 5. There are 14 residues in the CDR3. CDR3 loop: CASSSGQGGYGYTF. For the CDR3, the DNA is TGCGCCAGCAGCTCAGGACAGGGAGGCTATGGCTACACCTTC.

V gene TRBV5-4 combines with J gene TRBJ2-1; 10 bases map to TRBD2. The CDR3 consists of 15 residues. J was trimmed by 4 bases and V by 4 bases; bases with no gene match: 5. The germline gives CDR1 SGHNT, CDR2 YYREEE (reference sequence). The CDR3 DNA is TGTGCCAGCAGCCCAGCGGGAGGGACTTACAATGAGCAGTTCTTC. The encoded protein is CASSPAGGTYNEQFF.

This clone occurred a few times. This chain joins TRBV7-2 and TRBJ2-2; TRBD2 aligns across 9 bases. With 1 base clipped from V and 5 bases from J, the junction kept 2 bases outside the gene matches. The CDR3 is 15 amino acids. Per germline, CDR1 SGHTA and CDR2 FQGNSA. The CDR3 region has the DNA TGTGCCAGCAGCTTAGGAGCGGGAGGTACCGGGGAGCTGTTTTTT. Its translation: CASSLGAGGTGELFF.

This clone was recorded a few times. The CDR3 DNA reads TGTGCCAGCAGCTTGCGACAGACGGACGTCTATGGCTACACCTTC. Amino acid sequence: CASSLRQTDVYGYTF. This rearrangement joins TRBV5-4 to TRBJ1-2; possibly TRBD1 for D (5 bases). The germline V gene encodes CDR1 SGHNT and CDR2 YYREEE (reference sequence). This CDR3 is built from 15 residues. Trimming took 1 base from V and 4 from J, leaving 14 bases between them.

The CDR3 DNA reads as TGTGCCAGCGGTGTACCGAGGACAGGGTGGGGAAAACTGTTTTTT. Amino acids: CASGVPRTGWGKLFF. The chain employs TRBV28 and TRBJ1-4; TRBD1 matches at 8 bases. J gave up 10 bases and V 8 bases, and 15 bases lay outside the gene matches. This CDR3 contains 15 residues. Germline CDR1 reads MDHEN; CDR2 reads SYDVKM.

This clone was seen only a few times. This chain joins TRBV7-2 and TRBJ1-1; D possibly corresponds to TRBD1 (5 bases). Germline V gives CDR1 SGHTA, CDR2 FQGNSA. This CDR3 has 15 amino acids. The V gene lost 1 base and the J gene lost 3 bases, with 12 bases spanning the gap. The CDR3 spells CASSLVGVGDTEAFF. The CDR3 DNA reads TGTGCCAGCAGCTTAGTAGGGGTGGGCGACACTGAAGCTTTCTTT.